The clone carrying this T cell receptor (beta chain) was seen more than once but under ten times. CDR1 and CDR2 from the germline V gene are MNHEY and SMNVEV (reference sequence). The CDR3 extends over 15 amino acids. The V end was cut by 1 base, the J end by 4 bases, with 11 bases between. Per the original methods: Nucleated cell counts were estimated from reference gene primer amplification. The method was immunoSEQ multiplex PCR; TCRdb's version includes in-frame clones alone and lacks a portion of them. V and J calls and clone size are those listed in that table; D and trimming were worked out from the DNA. This sample has roughly 150,000 clones, with 80% to 90% found just once. This entry is derived from a study of blood T cell repertoires in COVID-19. As for the study in general: Samples came from the United States, Italy and Spain, spanning acute and convalescent COVID-19. T cells, B-cell-depleted T cells, or PBMCs supplied cDNA or gDNA.

Material for sequencing was peripheral blood. The source is a woman aged 70-85 years who had recovered from COVID-19. This sequence joins TRBV27 and TRBJ2-1; no clear D. This CDR3 is CASSLFGGAYNEQFF. DNA of the CDR3: TGTGCCAGCAGTTTATTCGGCGGAGCTTACAATGAGCAGTTCTTC.